The clone carrying this T cell receptor (beta chain) has a count of ten or more. This entry comes from a study of early T cells in non-severe SARS-CoV-2 infection. Attachment of unique molecular identifiers was made to individual cDNA molecules. TCRdb passed the 5' RACE reads through MiXCR, listing each CDR3 protein once. The repertoire includes around 37,000 distinct CDR3 sequences, 9% of them detected once, and over 10% sits in the top ten. The CDR3 has 13 amino acids. Looked up from germline, CDR1 is SSHAT and CDR2 is FNYEAQ (reference sequence). V was pared by 5 bases and J by 7 bases, with 5 bases of the junction left unmatched.

Specimen: whole blood. The chain is built from TRBV7-7 and TRBJ1-5; 7 positions agree with TRBD1. The TCR originated in an adult who was a healthcare worker with PCR-confirmed SARS-CoV-2 infection or an uninfected control (not recorded which). CDR3 DNA sequence: TGTGCCAGCAGCGCTGACAGGGACCAGCCCCAGCATTTT. Its protein is CASSADRDQPQHF.